This TCR beta chain is from a study of OX40 agonist ivuxolimab in advanced cancers. Using immunoSEQ multiplex PCR, the repertoire was profiled, and TCRdb retains in-frame clones only, with some absent. The table shows around 29,000 clones, with 90% to 95% occurring only once. V dropped 4 bases and J dropped 7 bases, with 7 bases sitting between them. Per germline, CDR1 SQVTM and CDR2 ANQGSEA. The length of the CDR3 is 10 residues. The rearrangement links TRBV29-1 to TRBJ1-1, with D hard to call. The receptor comes from an adult with an advanced solid tumor such as melanoma, head and neck, liver or kidney cancer. The sample consisted of CD4+ or CD8+ T cells sorted from blood, taken in a trial of the OX40 agonist ivuxolimab. Written as DNA, the CDR3 is TGCAGCGTTGGGTCAGTTGAAGCTTTCTTT. Translating it yields CSVGSVEAFF.